These T cell receptor beta chains were read from a single sample in a study of T cell repertoires in aging, cancer and after chemotherapy. TCRdb recomputed calls from the multiplex PCR reads with MiXCR, one row per CDR3 protein. The sample holds around 2,500 distinct CDR3 sequences, less than 25% seen once. The sequencing sample was made of blood. The receptor source for this set is a human donor in good health. The CDR3 runs from the conserved cysteine through the conserved F or W. D genes are given only for firm matches. A clone size is listed for some rows: how often the clone was seen (once, few, many), or a class if it is expanded.

D | J | V | size | CDR3 | DNA
. | TRBJ2-2 | TRBV7-3 | . | CASSPRGGELFF | TGTGCCAGCAGTCCAAGGGGCGGGGAGCTGTTTTTT
. | TRBJ1-3 | TRBV6-1 | . | CASSLSFGTLAGNTIYF | TGTGCCAGCAGTTTATCCTTTGGGACCCTGGCTGGAAACACCATATATTTT
. | TRBJ2-3 | TRBV24-1 | medium-sized | CATSDRGTSTDTQYF | TGTGCCACCAGTGATAGAGGGACTAGCACAGATACGCAGTATTTT
. | TRBJ1-5 | TRBV19 | medium-sized | CASEGQAAPSNQPQHF | TGTGCCAGTGAGGGGCAGGCGGCCCCCAGCAATCAGCCCCAGCATTTT
. | TRBJ1-2 | TRBV19 | medium-sized | CASSMLRDRRLGNYGYTF | TGTGCCAGTAGTATGTTACGGGACCGCCGGCTGGGTAACTATGGCTACACCTTC
TRBD2 | TRBJ2-2 | TRBV5-6 | . | CASSSGINTGELFF | TGCGCCAGCAGCAGCGGGATCAACACCGGGGAGCTGTTTTTT
. | TRBJ1-4 | TRBV5-1 | medium-sized | CASSLGQGTTNEKLFF | TGCGCCAGCAGCTTGGGCCAGGGCACAACTAATGAAAAACTGTTTTTT
. | TRBJ2-7 | TRBV2 | . | CASSIQAYEQYF | TGTGCCAGCAGTATACAGGCCTACGAGCAGTACTTC
TRBD1 | TRBJ1-5 | TRBV19 | medium-sized | CASSTGTGIQSLGHF | TGTGCCAGTAGTACCGGGACAGGTATTCAATCACTTGGGCATTTT
TRBD1 | TRBJ2-7 | TRBV6-1 | medium-sized | CASSPRTGLNYEQYF | TGTGCCAGCAGCCCAAGGACAGGTCTTAACTACGAGCAGTACTTC
TRBD1 | TRBJ2-2 | TRBV4-3 | few | CASQNDPGQSTGELFF | TGCGCCAGCCAGAATGACCCGGGACAGAGCACCGGGGAGCTGTTTTTT
TRBD1 | TRBJ2-5 | TRBV5-6 | large | CASSSPYRGGETQYF | TGTGCCAGCAGCTCACCATACAGGGGCGGAGAGACCCAGTACTTC
TRBD1 | TRBJ1-4 | TRBV15 | . | CATSSGQAHGKLFF | TGTGCCACCAGCAGCGGACAGGCCCATGGAAAACTGTTTTTT
. | TRBJ2-7 | TRBV6-2/TRBV6-3 | . | CASSPGAVYEQYF | TGTGCCAGCAGCCCCGGGGCGGTCTACGAGCAGTACTTC
TRBD2 | TRBJ2-5 | TRBV6-5 | large | CASSFSGGSETQYF | TGTGCCAGCAGTTTTAGCGGGGGGTCGGAGACCCAGTACTTC
. | TRBJ1-4 | TRBV28 | . | CASSNKWSGAELFF | TGTGCCAGCAGTAATAAGTGGTCGGGGGCCGAACTGTTTTTT
. | TRBJ1-4 | TRBV21-1 | few | CASSPGRPTNEKLFF | TGTGCCAGCAGCCCTGGGAGACCAACTAATGAAAAACTGTTTTTT
. | TRBJ1-4 | TRBV4-3 | . | CASSQGGAGKLFF | TGCGCCAGCAGCCAAGGAGGGGCCGGAAAACTGTTTTTT
TRBD2 | TRBJ2-5 | TRBV5-1 | . | CASSLVRGDGETQYF | TGCGCCAGCAGCTTGGTCCGGGGGGACGGGGAGACCCAGTACTTC
. | TRBJ2-7 | TRBV12-3/TRBV12-4 | medium-sized | CASSFSAGEQYF | TGTGCCAGCAGTTTTTCCGCGGGCGAGCAGTACTTC
TRBD1 | TRBJ1-6 | TRBV12-3/TRBV12-4 | medium-sized | CASRTGQGGSPLHF | TGTGCCAGCAGAACGGGACAGGGGGGCTCACCCCTCCACTTT
TRBD1 | TRBJ1-5 | TRBV4-3 | few | CASSQDGGQGSQPQHF | TGCGCCAGCAGCCAAGATGGGGGACAGGGCAGTCAGCCCCAGCATTTT
TRBD1 | TRBJ2-5 | TRBV5-4 | medium-sized | CASSRDRDGTQYF | TGTGCCAGCAGCCGGGACAGGGACGGGACCCAGTACTTC
. | TRBJ2-2 | TRBV7-2 | few | CASSLAGTGELFF | TGTGCCAGCAGCTTAGCAGGGACCGGGGAGCTGTTTTTT
. | TRBJ1-2 | TRBV5-1 | medium-sized | CASTHSDKSGYTF | TGCGCCAGCACTCACTCGGACAAATCCGGCTACACCTTC
. | TRBJ1-2 | TRBV20-1 | few | CSAGDLANYGYTF | TGCAGTGCCGGGGACTTAGCTAACTATGGCTACACCTTC
. | TRBJ2-2 | TRBV6-4 | medium-sized | CASSDRGNTGELFF | TGTGCCAGCAGTGACAGGGGAAACACCGGGGAGCTGTTTTTT
. | TRBJ2-3 | TRBV19 | medium-sized | CASSNQPRVSTDTQYF | TGTGCCAGTAGTAACCAGCCCCGCGTGAGCACAGATACGCAGTATTTT
. | TRBJ1-1 | TRBV7-9 | . | CASSPGPTEAFF | TGTGCCAGCAGCCCCGGCCCCACTGAAGCTTTCTTT
TRBD2 | TRBJ2-5 | TRBV28 | few | CASRTPGTTQETQYF | TGTGCCAGCAGAACCCCAGGGACTACCCAAGAGACCCAGTACTTC
. | TRBJ2-5 | TRBV19 | medium-sized | CASSMNGQFLQETQYF | TGTGCCAGTAGTATGAATGGACAGTTCCTCCAAGAGACCCAGTACTTC
. | TRBJ1-1 | TRBV19 | medium-sized | CASSEGGTEAFF | TGTGCCAGTAGTGAGGGGGGCACTGAAGCTTTCTTT
. | TRBJ1-3 | TRBV5-4 | large | CASSDATAAGNTIYF | TGTGCCAGCAGTGACGCGACAGCCGCTGGAAACACCATATATTTT
TRBD1 | TRBJ1-2 | TRBV27 | large | CASSSPTGGSYTF | TGTGCCAGCAGTTCCCCCACAGGGGGGAGCTACACCTTC
. | TRBJ2-5 | TRBV5-4 | medium-sized | CASSWNGDHPRGTQYF | TGTGCCAGCAGCTGGAACGGGGACCATCCCCGGGGGACCCAGTACTTC
TRBD1 | TRBJ2-7 | TRBV7-9 | . | CASSSGDRDKYF | TGTGCCAGCAGCTCCGGGGACAGAGATAAGTACTTC
. | TRBJ1-1 | TRBV7-2 | few | CASSSGQTTEAFF | TGTGCCAGCAGCTCCGGACAGACAACTGAAGCTTTCTTT
. | TRBJ2-7 | TRBV28 | few | CASTPLDGTYEQYF | TGTGCCAGCACCCCCTTGGACGGAACCTACGAGCAGTACTTC
TRBD2 | TRBJ2-3 | TRBV18 | medium-sized | CASSVAGNTDTQYF | TGTGCCAGCTCAGTAGCGGGCAACACAGATACGCAGTATTTT
TRBD1 | TRBJ2-7 | TRBV6-2/TRBV6-3 | medium-sized | CATTFGTGNYEQYF | TGTGCCACGACTTTCGGGACAGGGAACTACGAGCAGTACTTC
. | TRBJ2-7 | TRBV20-1 | . | CSATGTVIYEQYF | TGCAGTGCTACCGGGACGGTGATATACGAGCAGTACTTC
TRBD1 | TRBJ1-1 | TRBV5-6 | . | CASSRTPGTGNTEAFF | TGCGCCAGCAGCAGGACTCCCGGGACAGGGAACACTGAAGCTTTCTTT
TRBD1 | TRBJ2-3 | TRBV12-3/TRBV12-4 | medium-sized | CASTRRTGGTDTQYF | TGTGCCAGCACCCGCAGGACAGGGGGCACAGATACGCAGTATTTT
. | TRBJ2-7 | TRBV30 | . | CAWSANGEQYF | TGTGCCTGGAGTGCAAACGGGGAGCAGTACTTC
. | TRBJ2-3 | TRBV7-9 | few | CASSSPGLDTQYF | TGTGCCAGCAGCTCCCCGGGCCTCGATACGCAGTATTTT
TRBD2 | TRBJ2-1 | TRBV5-1 | . | CASSPTSGGPSSYNEQFF | TGCGCCAGCAGCCCGACTAGCGGGGGGCCGAGCTCCTACAATGAGCAGTTCTTC
TRBD2 | TRBJ2-3 | TRBV29-1 | once | CSGSGGRDPDTQYF | TGCAGCGGGAGCGGGGGGCGCGACCCAGATACGCAGTATTTT
TRBD2 | TRBJ2-7 | TRBV12-3/TRBV12-4 | . | CASSLGGGYEQYF | TGTGCCAGCAGTTTGGGCGGGGGATACGAGCAGTACTTC
TRBD1 | TRBJ2-1 | TRBV6-5 | . | CASSAGTGTAEQFF | TGTGCCAGCAGTGCCGGGACAGGGACGGCTGAGCAGTTCTTC
. | TRBJ2-3 | TRBV12-3/TRBV12-4 | medium-sized | CASSLSLDTQYF | TGTGCCAGCAGTTTAAGTCTAGATACGCAGTATTTT
. | TRBJ2-7 | TRBV5-6 | medium-sized | CASSLVATYEQYF | TGTGCCAGCAGCTTGGTGGCTACATACGAGCAGTACTTC
. | TRBJ1-2 | TRBV5-1 | few | CASREGGENYGYTF | TGCGCCAGCAGGGAGGGAGGGGAAAACTATGGCTACACCTTC
TRBD1 | TRBJ2-6 | TRBV12-3/TRBV12-4 | medium-sized | CASRQGKPGANVLTF | TGTGCCAGCCGACAGGGGAAACCTGGGGCCAACGTCCTGACTTTC
. | TRBJ1-1 | TRBV24-1 | large | CATRSSRGNTEAFF | TGTGCCACCAGATCCTCCCGGGGGAACACTGAAGCTTTCTTT
TRBD2 | TRBJ2-7 | TRBV7-6 | . | CASSLAPAGGLEQYF | TGTGCCAGCAGCTTAGCGCCAGCGGGGGGGCTCGAGCAGTACTTC
. | TRBJ2-3 | TRBV5-5 | . | CASSFPRERTSTDTQYF | TGCGCCAGCAGCTTTCCCCGGGAGCGCACTAGCACAGATACGCAGTATTTT
. | TRBJ1-2 | TRBV7-2 | medium-sized | CASSFDPGRPNYGYTF | TGTGCCAGCAGCTTCGATCCGGGGCGCCCTAACTATGGCTACACCTTC
. | TRBJ2-6 | TRBV5-4 | large | CASSDDIGLGFQNVLTF | TGTGCCAGCAGCGATGACATCGGTTTGGGTTTTCAGAACGTCCTGACTTTC
. | TRBJ2-2 | TRBV27 | medium-sized | CASSRGAGFVTGELFF | TGTGCCAGCTCCCGAGGGGCGGGGTTCGTTACCGGGGAGCTGTTTTTT